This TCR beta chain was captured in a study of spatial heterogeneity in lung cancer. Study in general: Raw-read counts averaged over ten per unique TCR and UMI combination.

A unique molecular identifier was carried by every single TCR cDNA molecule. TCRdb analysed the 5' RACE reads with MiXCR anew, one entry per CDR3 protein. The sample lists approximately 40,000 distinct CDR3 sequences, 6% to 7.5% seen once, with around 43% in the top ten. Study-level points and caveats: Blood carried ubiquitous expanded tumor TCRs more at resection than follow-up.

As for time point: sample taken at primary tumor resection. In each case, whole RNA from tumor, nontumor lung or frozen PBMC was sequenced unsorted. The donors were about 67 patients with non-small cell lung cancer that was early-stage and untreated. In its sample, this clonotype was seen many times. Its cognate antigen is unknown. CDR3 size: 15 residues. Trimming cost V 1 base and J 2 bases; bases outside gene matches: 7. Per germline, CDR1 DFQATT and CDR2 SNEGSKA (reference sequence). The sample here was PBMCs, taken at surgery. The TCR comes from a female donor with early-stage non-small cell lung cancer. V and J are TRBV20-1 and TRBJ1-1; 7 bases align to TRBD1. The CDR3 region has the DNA TGCAGTGCTAGAGTCCGGGACAGACTAAACACTGAAGCTTTCTTT. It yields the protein CSARVRDRLNTEAFF.